Following are 9 T cell receptor beta chains from one sample sequenced in a study of blood T cells in healthy people across ages. A second PCR, run for about 7 to 11 cycles, used a sample-barcoded 5' primer plus a J-beta primer mix. TCRdb reprocessed the 5' RACE reads via MiXCR and lists one record per CDR3 protein. The data contain 450,000 to 650,000 distinct CDR3 sequences, around 24% of them singletons. The same data also contributed to another study, on T cells of mothers and their children.

Sequences were obtained from blood. All receptors derive from a boy between 10 and 17 years old in good health.

The rearrangement links TRBV7-2 to TRBJ2-7; TRBD1 is a possible D gene (6 bases). CDR3 length: 16 amino acids. V lost 5 bases to trimming and J lost 2 bases, with 19 bases between them. CDR1 is SGHTA, CDR2 FQGNSA, per germline. In nucleotides, the CDR3 is TGTGCCAGCAGCCAGGGGAGCAGGGGTGTAGCCTACGAGCAGTACTTC. Translated, it gives CASSQGSRGVAYEQYF.

The J gene is TRBJ2-5, the V gene TRBV9; D possibly matches TRBD1 or TRBD2 (5 bases each). TRBJ2-7 matches the DNA end more closely, so the J call is doubtful. The CDR3 totals 15 residues. Germline CDR1 and CDR2: SGDLS and YYNGEE. In DNA, the CDR3 is TGTGCCAGCAGCGGGGGGTCTAGAGTCATGTACGAGCAGTACTTC. It encodes CASSGGSRVMYEQYF.

V is TRBV19 and J is TRBJ2-7; possibly TRBD2 for D (6 bases). V shed 3 bases and J shed 7 bases, with 19 bases lying between them. The CDR3 covers 15 residues. CDR1 and CDR2 from the germline V gene are LNHDA and SQIVND (reference sequence). DNA for the CDR3: TGTGCCAGTAGTATGGGGACGGCTGGCGCGGGGGAGCAGTACTTC. Protein product: CASSMGTAGAGEQYF.

With regard to this clonotype: A junction end diverges from the germline sequence, so it may reflect a read error. The rearrangement links TRBV12-3 or TRBV12-4 to TRBJ2-7; the D gene is possibly TRBD1 (6 bases). This CDR3 comprises 13 residues. CDR3 DNA sequence: TGTGCCAGCAGTATAGCAGGGGTAAACGAGCAGTACTTC. Amino acids: CASSIAGVNEQYF.

J is TRBJ2-7 and V is TRBV7-9; D is undetermined. CDR3 length: 13 amino acids. Trimming took off 3 bases at V and 4 bases at J, with 10 bases between the two ends. Germline V gene sequence: CDR1 SEHNR, CDR2 FQNEAQ (reference sequence). The CDR3 reads CASSFESLYEQYF. The CDR3 nucleotides are TGTGCCAGCAGCTTCGAGTCCCTATACGAGCAGTACTTC. Full variable domain (remainder filled in from reference TRBV7-9 and TRBJ2-7): DTGVSQNPRHKITKRGQNVTFRCDPISEHNRLYWYRQTLGQGPEFLTYFQNEAQLEKSRLLSDRFSAERPKGSFSTLEIQRTEQGDSAMYLCASSFESLYEQYFGPGTRLTVT.

This clonotype was found a few times. The rearrangement uses TRBV15 and TRBJ2-1, with D perhaps matching TRBD2 (5 bases). The CDR3 spans 13 residues. Germline V gene lookup returns CDR1 LNHNV and CDR2 YYDKDF (reference sequence). The V gene lost 5 bases and the J gene lost 7 bases, with 12 bases spanning the gap. CDR3 region: CATSPVLANEQFF. CDR3 DNA sequence: TGTGCCACCAGCCCTGTGCTAGCAAATGAGCAGTTCTTC.

This clonotype was counted only a few times. The chain links TRBV5-6 to TRBJ2-6; D unclear. This CDR3 region has 15 residues. Germline CDR1 reads SGHDT; CDR2 reads YYEEEE. The V end was cut by 4 bases, the J end by 4 bases, with 12 bases between. CDR3 nucleotide sequence: TGTGCCAGCAGCCCTATACAAGTAGGGGCCAACGTCCTGACTTTC. Translated, it gives CASSPIQVGANVLTF.

The chain couples TRBV5-1 to TRBJ2-1; 8 bases line up with TRBD1. Germline assignment: CDR1 SGHRS and CDR2 YFSETQ. V dropped 4 bases and J dropped 1; count of bases not matched to a gene: 7. The CDR3 spans 16 residues. The CDR3 region has the DNA TGCGCCAGCAGCGGGGGACAGGCCCGTTCCTACAATGAGCAGTTCTTC. Its protein product is CASSGGQARSYNEQFF.

J is TRBJ2-2 and V is TRBV27, with 7 bases that match TRBD2. J lost 3 bases, V lost 8 bases, and 12 bases had no gene match. Germline lookup yields CDR1 MNHEY and CDR2 SMNVEV (reference sequence). This CDR3 contains 16 residues. CDR3 loop: CASGTFWTRHTGELFF. The CDR3 nucleotides are TGTGCCAGCGGTACGTTCTGGACTAGACACACCGGGGAGCTGTTTTTT.